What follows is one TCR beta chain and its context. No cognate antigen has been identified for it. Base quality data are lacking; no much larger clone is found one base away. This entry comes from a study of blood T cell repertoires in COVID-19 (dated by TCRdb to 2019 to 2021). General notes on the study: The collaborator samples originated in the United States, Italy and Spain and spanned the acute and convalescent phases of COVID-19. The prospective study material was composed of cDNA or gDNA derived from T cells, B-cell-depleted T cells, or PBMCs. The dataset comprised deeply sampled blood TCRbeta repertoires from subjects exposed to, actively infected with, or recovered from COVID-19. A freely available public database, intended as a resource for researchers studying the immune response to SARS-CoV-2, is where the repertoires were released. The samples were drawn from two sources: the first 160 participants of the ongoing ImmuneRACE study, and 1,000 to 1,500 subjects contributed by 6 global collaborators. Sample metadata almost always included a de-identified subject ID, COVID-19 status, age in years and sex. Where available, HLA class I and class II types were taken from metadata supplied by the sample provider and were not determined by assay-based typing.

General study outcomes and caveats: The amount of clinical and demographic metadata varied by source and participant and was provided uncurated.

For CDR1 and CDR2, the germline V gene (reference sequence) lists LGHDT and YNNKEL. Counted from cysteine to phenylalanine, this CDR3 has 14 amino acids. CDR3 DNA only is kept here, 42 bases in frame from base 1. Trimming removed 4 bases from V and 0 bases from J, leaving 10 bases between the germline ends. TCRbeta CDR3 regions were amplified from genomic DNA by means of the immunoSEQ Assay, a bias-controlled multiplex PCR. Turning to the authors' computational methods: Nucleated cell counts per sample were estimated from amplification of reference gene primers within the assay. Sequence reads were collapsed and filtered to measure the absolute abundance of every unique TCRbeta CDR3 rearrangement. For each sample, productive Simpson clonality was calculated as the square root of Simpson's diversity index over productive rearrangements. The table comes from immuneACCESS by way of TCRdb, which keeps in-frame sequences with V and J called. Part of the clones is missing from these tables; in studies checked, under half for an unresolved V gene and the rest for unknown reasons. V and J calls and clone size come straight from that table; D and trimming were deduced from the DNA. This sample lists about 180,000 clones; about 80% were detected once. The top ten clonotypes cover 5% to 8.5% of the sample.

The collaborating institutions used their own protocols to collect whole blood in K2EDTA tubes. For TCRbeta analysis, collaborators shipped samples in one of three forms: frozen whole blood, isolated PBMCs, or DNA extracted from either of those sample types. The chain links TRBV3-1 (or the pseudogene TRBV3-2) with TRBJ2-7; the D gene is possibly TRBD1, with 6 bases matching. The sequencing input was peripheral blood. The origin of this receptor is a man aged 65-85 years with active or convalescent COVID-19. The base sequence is TGTGCCAGCAGCCCCCGGGACATCTCCTACGAGCAGTACTTC. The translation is CASSPRDISYEQYF.